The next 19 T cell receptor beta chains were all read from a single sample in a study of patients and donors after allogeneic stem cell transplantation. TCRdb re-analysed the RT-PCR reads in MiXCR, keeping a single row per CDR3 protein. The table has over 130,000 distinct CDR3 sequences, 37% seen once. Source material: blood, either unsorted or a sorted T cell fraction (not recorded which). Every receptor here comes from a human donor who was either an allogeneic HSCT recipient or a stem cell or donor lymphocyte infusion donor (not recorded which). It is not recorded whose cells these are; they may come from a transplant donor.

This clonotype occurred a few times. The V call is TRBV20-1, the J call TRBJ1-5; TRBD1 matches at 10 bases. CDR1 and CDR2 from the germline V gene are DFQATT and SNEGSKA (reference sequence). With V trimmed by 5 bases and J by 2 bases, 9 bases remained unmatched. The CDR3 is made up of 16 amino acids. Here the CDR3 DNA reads TGCAGTGCTCCAAAAGGGGGGACAGGGGGCAATCAGCCCCAGCATTTT. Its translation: CSAPKGGTGGNQPQHF.

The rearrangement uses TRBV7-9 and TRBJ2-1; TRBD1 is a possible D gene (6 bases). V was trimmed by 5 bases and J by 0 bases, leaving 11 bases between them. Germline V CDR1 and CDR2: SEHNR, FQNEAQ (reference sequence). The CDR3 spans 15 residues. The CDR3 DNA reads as TGTGCCAGCAGCGTTACAGGGAGCTCCTACAATGAGCAGTTCTTC. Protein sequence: CASSVTGSSYNEQFF. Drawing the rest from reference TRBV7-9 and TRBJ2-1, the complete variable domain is DTGVSQNPRHKITKRGQNVTFRCDPISEHNRLYWYRQTLGQGPEFLTYFQNEAQLEKSRLLSDRFSAERPKGSFSTLEIQRTEQGDSAMYLCASSVTGSSYNEQFFGPGTRLTVL.

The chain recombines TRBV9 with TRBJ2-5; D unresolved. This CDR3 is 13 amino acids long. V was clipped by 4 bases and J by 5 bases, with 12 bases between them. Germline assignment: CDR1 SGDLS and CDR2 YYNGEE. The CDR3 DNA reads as TGTGCCAGCAGCCCACGACTGGCGGAGACCCAGTACTTC. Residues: CASSPRLAETQYF.

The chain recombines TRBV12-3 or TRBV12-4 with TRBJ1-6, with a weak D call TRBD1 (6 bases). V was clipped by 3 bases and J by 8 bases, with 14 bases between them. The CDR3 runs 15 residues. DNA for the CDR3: TGTGCCAGCAGTTTTTACCCGGGGGGCGATTCACCCCTCCACTTT. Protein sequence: CASSFYPGGDSPLHF.

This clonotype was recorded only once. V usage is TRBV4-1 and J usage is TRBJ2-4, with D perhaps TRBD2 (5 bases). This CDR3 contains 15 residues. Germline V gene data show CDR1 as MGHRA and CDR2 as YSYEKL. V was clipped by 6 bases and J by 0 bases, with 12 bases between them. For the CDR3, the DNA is TGCGCCAGCAGGGACTCCCCTTTAGCCAAAAACATTCAGTACTTC. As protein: CASRDSPLAKNIQYF.

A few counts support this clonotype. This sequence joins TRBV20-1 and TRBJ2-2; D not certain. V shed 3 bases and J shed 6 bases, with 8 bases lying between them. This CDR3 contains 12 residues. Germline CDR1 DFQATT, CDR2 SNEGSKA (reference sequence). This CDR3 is CSARLDPGELFF. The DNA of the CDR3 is TGCAGTGCTAGGTTAGACCCCGGGGAGCTGTTTTTT.

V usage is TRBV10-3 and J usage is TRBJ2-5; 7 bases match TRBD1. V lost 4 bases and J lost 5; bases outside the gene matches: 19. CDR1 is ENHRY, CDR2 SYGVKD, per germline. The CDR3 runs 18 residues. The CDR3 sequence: CAISVTGTVGLKGETQYF. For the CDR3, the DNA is TGTGCCATCAGTGTAACCGGGACAGTGGGGCTGAAGGGTGAGACCCAGTACTTC.

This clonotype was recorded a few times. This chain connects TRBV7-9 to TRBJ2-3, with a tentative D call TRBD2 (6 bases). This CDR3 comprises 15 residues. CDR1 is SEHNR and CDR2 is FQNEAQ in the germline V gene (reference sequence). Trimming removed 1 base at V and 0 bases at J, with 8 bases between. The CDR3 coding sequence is TGTGCCAGCAGCTTAGATGGGGGGAGCACAGATACGCAGTATTTT. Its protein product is CASSLDGGSTDTQYF.

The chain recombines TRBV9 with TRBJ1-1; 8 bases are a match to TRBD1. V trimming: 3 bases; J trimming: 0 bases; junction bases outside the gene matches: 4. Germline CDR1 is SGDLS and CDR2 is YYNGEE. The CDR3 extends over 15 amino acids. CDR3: CASSGPDRVNTEAFF. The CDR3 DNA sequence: TGTGCCAGCAGCGGACCGGACAGGGTGAACACTGAAGCTTTCTTT. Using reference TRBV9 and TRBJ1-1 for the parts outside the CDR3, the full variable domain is DSGVTQTPKHLITATGQRVTLRCSPRSGDLSVYWYQQSLDQGLQFLIQYYNGEERAKGNILERFSAQQFPDLHSELNLSSLELGDSALYFCASSGPDRVNTEAFFGQGTRLTVV.

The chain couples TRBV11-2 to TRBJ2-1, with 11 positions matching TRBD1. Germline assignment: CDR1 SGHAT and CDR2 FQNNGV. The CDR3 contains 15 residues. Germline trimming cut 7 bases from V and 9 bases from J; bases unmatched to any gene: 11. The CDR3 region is CASTSGTGGLSEQFF. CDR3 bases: TGTGCCAGCACCTCCGGGACAGGGGGTTTGAGTGAGCAGTTCTTC.

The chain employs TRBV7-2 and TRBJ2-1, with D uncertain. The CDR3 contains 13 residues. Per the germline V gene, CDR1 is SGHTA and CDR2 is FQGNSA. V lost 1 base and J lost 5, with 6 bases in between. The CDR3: CASSLGPNNEQFF. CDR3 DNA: TGTGCCAGCAGCTTAGGGCCCAACAATGAGCAGTTCTTC.

DNA for the CDR3: TGTGCCAGCAGTGAAGCCGGGACACCTCTGAACACTGAAGCTTTCTTT. It encodes CASSEAGTPLNTEAFF. The rearrangement links TRBV2 to TRBJ1-1, with TRBD1 as a possible D gene (6 bases). CDR3 length: 16 amino acids. Germline V lookup: CDR1 SNHLY, CDR2 FYNNEI. V dropped 0 bases and J dropped 0 bases, with 11 bases sitting between them.

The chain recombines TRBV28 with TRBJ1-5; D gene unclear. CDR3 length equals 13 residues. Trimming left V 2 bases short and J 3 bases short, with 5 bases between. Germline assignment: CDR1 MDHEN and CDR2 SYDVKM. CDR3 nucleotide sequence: TGTGCCAGCAGTTTAGAGGTCAATCAGCCCCAGCATTTT. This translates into CASSLEVNQPQHF.

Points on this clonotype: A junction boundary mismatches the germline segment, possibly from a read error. The CDR3 coding sequence is TGCACTGCTAGAGAGGGGACAGGGGGAAAGGGAAACACCATATATTTT. Its protein is CTAREGTGGKGNTIYF. The chain joins TRBV20-1 to TRBJ1-3; TRBD1 agrees at 11 bases. The germline CDR1 and CDR2 sequences are DFQATT and SNEGSKA (reference sequence). The length of the CDR3 is 16 residues.

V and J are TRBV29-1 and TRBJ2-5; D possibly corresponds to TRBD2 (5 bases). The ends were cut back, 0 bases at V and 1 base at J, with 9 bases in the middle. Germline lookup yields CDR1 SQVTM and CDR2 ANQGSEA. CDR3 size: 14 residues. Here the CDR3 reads CSVEDGRAQETQYF. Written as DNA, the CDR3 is TGCAGCGTTGAAGACGGGCGGGCCCAAGAGACCCAGTACTTC.

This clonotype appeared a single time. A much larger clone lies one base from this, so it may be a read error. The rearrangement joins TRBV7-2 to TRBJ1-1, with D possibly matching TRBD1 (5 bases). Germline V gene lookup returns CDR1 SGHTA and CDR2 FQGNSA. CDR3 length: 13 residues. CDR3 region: CASGLWGDTEAFF. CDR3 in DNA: TGTGCCAGCGGCTTATGGGGGGACACTGAAGCTTTCTTT.

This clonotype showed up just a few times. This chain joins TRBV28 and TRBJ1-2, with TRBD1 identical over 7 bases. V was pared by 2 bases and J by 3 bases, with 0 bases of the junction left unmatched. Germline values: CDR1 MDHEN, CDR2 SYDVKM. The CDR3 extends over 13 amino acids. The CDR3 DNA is TGTGCCAGCAGTTTAACAGGGGACTATGGCTACACCTTC. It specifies CASSLTGDYGYTF.

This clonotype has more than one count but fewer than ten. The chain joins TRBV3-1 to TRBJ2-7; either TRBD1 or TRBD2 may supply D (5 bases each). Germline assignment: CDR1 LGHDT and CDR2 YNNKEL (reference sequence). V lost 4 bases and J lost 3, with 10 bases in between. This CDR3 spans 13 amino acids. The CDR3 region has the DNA TGTGCCAGCAGCCCCCGGGACCTCTACGAGCAGTACTTC. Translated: CASSPRDLYEQYF.

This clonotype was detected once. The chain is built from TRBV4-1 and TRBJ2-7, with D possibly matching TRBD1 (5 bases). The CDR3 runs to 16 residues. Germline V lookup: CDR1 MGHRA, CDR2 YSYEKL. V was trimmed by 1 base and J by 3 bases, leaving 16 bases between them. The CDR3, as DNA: TGCGCCAGCAGCCAAGTTCCCCAGGGCCCCAGCTACGAGCAGTACTTC. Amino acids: CASSQVPQGPSYEQYF.